Shown below are 24 T cell receptor beta chains from a single sample sequenced in a study of CD8 T cells in ankylosing spondylitis. Study-wide results and caveats: Characteristic of ankylosing spondylitis blood, it appeared, was a TCR beta motif comprising roughly eight highly homologous variants.

For these TCRs, the target antigens are not known. Via MiXCR, TCRdb re-called the 5' RACE reads, giving one row per CDR3 protein. The sample gives around 770,000 distinct CDR3 sequences, approximately 12% of which show up once; less than 0.65% is in the top ten. The sample was blood, either unsorted or a sorted T cell fraction (not recorded which). The receptor source for this set is a male donor with ankylosing spondylitis.

This clonotype was counted many times. The chain couples TRBV5-1 to TRBJ2-1; 10 bases fit TRBD2. With 0 bases clipped from V and 5 bases from J, the junction kept 2 bases outside the gene matches. This CDR3 region has 15 residues. Looked up from germline, CDR1 is SGHRS and CDR2 is YFSETQ. In nucleotides, the CDR3 is TGCGCCAGCAGCTTGGTGCTAGCGGGAGACAATGAGCAGTTCTTC. It yields the protein CASSLVLAGDNEQFF. Supplemented by reference TRBV5-1 and TRBJ2-1, the full variable domain reads KAGVTQTPRYLIKTRGQQVTLSCSPISGHRSVSWYQQTPGQGLQFLFEYFSETQRNKGNFPGRFSGRQFSNSRSEMNVSTLELGDSALYLCASSLVLAGDNEQFFGPGTRLTVL.

At least ten counts were recorded for this clonotype. The rearrangement links TRBV12-3 or TRBV12-4 to TRBJ2-7; D perhaps matches TRBD2 (5 bases). Trimming pared 2 bases from V and 7 bases from J, leaving 18 bases between. The CDR3 covers 15 residues. The CDR3 DNA reads TGTGCCAGCAGTTTAAATGCTGCCCCGGGATTGGAGCAGTACTTC. Protein: CASSLNAAPGLEQYF.

This chain links TRBV11-2 with TRBJ2-7; D possibly corresponds to TRBD1 (5 bases). Trimming cost V 2 bases and J 3 bases, with 11 bases left between them. The CDR3 covers 14 residues. Germline V CDR1 and CDR2: SGHAT, FQNNGV. CDR3 nucleotide sequence: TGTGCCAGCAGCTTACGCAGGGTTAGCTACGAGCAGTACTTC. Its translation is CASSLRRVSYEQYF.

The CDR3 nucleotides are TGTGCCAGCACCCGAGGGGTTCACACTGAAGCTTTCTTT. This translates into CASTRGVHTEAFF. This chain connects TRBV6-2 or TRBV6-3 to TRBJ1-1, with a possible D match to TRBD1 (5 bases). With 7 bases removed from V and 3 bases from J, the gap between germline ends came to 12 bases. CDR3 length equals 13 residues. CDR1 MNHEY and CDR2 SVGEGT come from the germline V gene.

This clonotype was seen many times. The chain carries TRBV9 and TRBJ1-2, with TRBD1 identical over 7 bases. J was trimmed by 3 bases and V by 5 bases; bases with no gene match: 4. Germline V CDR1 and CDR2: SGDLS, YYNGEE. The CDR3 spans 13 residues. CDR3 sequence reads: CASSRDSHYGYTF. The CDR3 region has the DNA TGTGCCAGCAGTCGGGACAGCCACTATGGCTACACCTTC.

V gene TRBV12-3 or TRBV12-4 combines with J gene TRBJ1-3; unclear D gene. This CDR3 is built from 13 residues. The V end lost 7 bases, the J end lost 11 bases, and 18 bases lay between the germline ends. As DNA, the CDR3 is TGTGCCAGCACACCCCTCACCGGTAGCTCCATATATTTT. This translates into CASTPLTGSSIYF.

This chain uses TRBV7-6 with TRBJ2-2; D may be TRBD2 (5 bases). The CDR3 length is 16 residues. The V end was cut by 6 bases, the J end by 4 bases, with 18 bases between. From germline, CDR1 is SGHVS and CDR2 FNYEAQ. This CDR3 is CASSFTPGKITGELFF. The CDR3 DNA is TGTGCCAGCAGTTTCACCCCGGGGAAAATCACCGGGGAGCTGTTTTTT.

Only a few counts were recorded for this clonotype. The chain carries TRBV20-1 and TRBJ2-5; TRBD2 matches 7 bases. The CDR3 is 16 amino acids. The ends lost 0 bases at V and 1 base at J; junction bases unmatched: 8. The germline gives CDR1 DFQATT, CDR2 SNEGSKA (reference sequence). CDR3 amino acids: CSARDAREYVQETQYF. The CDR3 DNA follows: TGCAGTGCTAGAGATGCGCGGGAGTATGTCCAAGAGACCCAGTACTTC.

This clonotype was detected a few times. V usage is TRBV9 and J usage is TRBJ2-3, with D possibly TRBD2 on 5 matching bases. The length of the CDR3 is 16 residues. Trimming shortened V by 0 bases and J by 1 base, and 12 bases separated the two germline ends. The germline CDR1 and CDR2 sequences are SGDLS and YYNGEE. The DNA of the CDR3 is TGTGCCAGCAGCGTAGTAAGCGGACGGGGCACAGATACGCAGTATTTT. The encoded protein is CASSVVSGRGTDTQYF.

V and J are TRBV4-1 and TRBJ2-1, with D possibly TRBD1 on 5 matching bases. The CDR3 has 15 amino acids. Trimming took off 4 bases at V and 7 bases at J, with 17 bases between the two ends. Germline V CDR1 and CDR2: MGHRA, YSYEKL. CDR3 DNA sequence: TGCGCCAGCAGCCCTTACGGGCAGGGCGCAAATGAGCAGTTCTTC. Translating it yields CASSPYGQGANEQFF.

Ten or more counts support this clonotype. The rearrangement links TRBV20-1 to TRBJ2-2, with D maybe TRBD2 (5 bases). From germline, CDR1 is DFQATT and CDR2 SNEGSKA (reference sequence). The CDR3 contains 14 residues. The germline V and J ends were trimmed by 0 bases and 4 bases, with 9 bases remaining between them. CDR3 amino acids: CSAREGRGTGELFF. CDR3 nucleotide sequence: TGCAGTGCTAGAGAGGGGAGAGGCACCGGGGAGCTGTTTTTT.

The chain carries TRBV4-3 and TRBJ2-2; D assignment may be TRBD1 or TRBD2 (5 bases each). Germline CDR1 and CDR2: LGHNA and YSLEER. The length of the CDR3 is 17 residues. Trimming took 0 bases from V and 3 from J, leaving 14 bases between them. CDR3 sequence reads: CASSQDPGTDDTGELFF. In DNA form, the CDR3 reads TGCGCCAGCAGCCAAGACCCCGGGACGGATGACACCGGGGAGCTGTTTTTT.

The chain combines TRBV7-2 with TRBJ1-2; unclear D gene. This CDR3 contains 15 residues. Per the germline V gene, CDR1 is SGHTA and CDR2 is FQGNSA. V was cut by 5 bases and J by 3 bases, with 16 bases left in between. The CDR3 region is CASSQFDTVHYGYTF. Written as DNA, the CDR3 is TGTGCCAGCAGCCAATTCGACACAGTTCACTATGGCTACACCTTC.

The V call is TRBV12-3 or TRBV12-4, the J call TRBJ1-1; D gene uncertain. CDR3 length: 11 amino acids. V was shortened by 5 bases and J by 11 bases, with 12 bases between the two germline ends. CDR3 nucleotides: TGTGCCAGCAGTATGCAAAAGTCGGCTTTCTTT. Protein: CASSMQKSAFF.

This clonotype was seen at least ten times. The chain joins TRBV5-1 to TRBJ1-5; possible D gene TRBD1, 6 bases. The length of the CDR3 is 14 residues. The V and J ends lost 4 bases and 4 bases respectively, with 12 bases between them. Germline V gene lookup returns CDR1 SGHRS and CDR2 YFSETQ. The CDR3 sequence: CASSTGHPNQPQHF. The CDR3 nucleotides read TGCGCCAGCAGCACGGGACACCCAAATCAGCCCCAGCATTTT. The full variable domain, completed using reference TRBV5-1 and TRBJ1-5, is KAGVTQTPRYLIKTRGQQVTLSCSPISGHRSVSWYQQTPGQGLQFLFEYFSETQRNKGNFPGRFSGRQFSNSRSEMNVSTLELGDSALYLCASSTGHPNQPQHFGDGTRLSIL.

This clonotype was found a few times. This rearrangement joins TRBV5-1 to TRBJ2-5; a possible D gene is TRBD2 (5 bases). The CDR3 sequence is 13 residues long. The ends were cut back, 6 bases at V and 2 bases at J, with 11 bases in the middle. The germline CDR1 and CDR2 sequences are SGHRS and YFSETQ. The CDR3 protein is CASKRGHQETQYF. The CDR3 bases are TGCGCCAGCAAACGAGGGCATCAAGAGACCCAGTACTTC.

Details on this clonotype: This clone may be a read error of a much larger clone one base away. V and J are TRBV29-1 and TRBJ2-1, with 12 bases fitting TRBD1. The tail of the sequence fits TRBJ2-7 better, so the J call may be wrong. CDR1 is SQVTM and CDR2 is ANQGSEA in the germline V gene. The CDR3 covers 15 residues. The CDR3 DNA sequence: TGCAGCGTCCTCGGGACAGGGGGCTATTTTGGTGAGCAGTACTTC. It is translated as CSVLGTGGYFGEQYF.

This chain joins TRBV7-2 and TRBJ2-4, with D maybe TRBD1 (6 bases). Germline assignment: CDR1 SGHTA and CDR2 FQGNSA. CDR3 length: 14 amino acids. The V end lost 1 base, the J end lost 10 bases, and 14 bases lay between the germline ends. The CDR3 DNA is TGTGCCAGCAGCTTAGGAGGGGGTGGCGGGATTCAGTACTTC. Residues: CASSLGGGGGIQYF.

The table lists this clonotype with many counts. The chain combines TRBV20-1 with TRBJ1-5; the D gene is possibly TRBD1 (5 bases). The germline CDR1 and CDR2 sequences are DFQATT and SNEGSKA (reference sequence). Between the trimmed V and J ends, which lost 6 bases and 5 bases, there was a span of 17 bases. CDR3 length: 14 amino acids. CDR3 loop: CSALPGTGDQPQHF. CDR3 coding DNA: TGCAGTGCACTCCCAGGGACTGGGGATCAGCCCCAGCATTTT.

This clonotype was observed a handful of times. V is TRBV5-1 and J is TRBJ2-6, with a weak D call TRBD1 (5 bases). The CDR3 is 16 amino acids. Germline CDR1 and CDR2: SGHRS and YFSETQ. V lost 6 bases to trimming and J lost 0 bases, with 13 bases between them. The CDR3 protein is CASNPQAYSGANVLTF. In DNA form, the CDR3 reads TGCGCCAGCAACCCACAGGCTTACTCTGGGGCCAACGTCCTGACTTTC.

This clonotype was seen a few times. The chain combines TRBV18 with TRBJ2-1, with D perhaps TRBD1 (6 bases). V lost 1 base and J 11 bases, leaving 12 bases between the germline ends. CDR1 is KGHSH and CDR2 is LQKENI in the germline V gene. This CDR3 contains 13 residues. The CDR3 nucleotides read TGTGCCAGCTCACCACTGGAACAGGGAAAGCAGTTCTTC. This encodes CASSPLEQGKQFF.

V is TRBV20-1 and J is TRBJ2-1, with 8 bases aligning to TRBD2. Germline loops: CDR1 DFQATT, CDR2 SNEGSKA (reference sequence). The length of the CDR3 is 15 residues. Losses at the gene ends were 6 bases for V and 6 bases for J; bases not matched to a gene: 13. The CDR3 sequence is CSAPSRSGGPNEQFF. The DNA for the CDR3 is TGCAGTGCCCCCTCCCGAAGCGGGGGCCCCAATGAGCAGTTCTTC.

This chain connects TRBV6-5 to TRBJ1-2; D unclear. V was pared by 0 bases and J by 5 bases, with 10 bases between. The CDR3 covers 14 residues. Germline assignment: CDR1 MNHEY and CDR2 SVGAGI. In DNA form, the CDR3 reads TGTGCCAGCAGTTACTCACGAGGAATTTATGGCTACACCTTC. Amino acids: CASSYSRGIYGYTF.

The chain employs TRBV15 and TRBJ2-7, with D unclear. The CDR3 totals 12 residues. The germline gives CDR1 LNHNV, CDR2 YYDKDF (reference sequence). The V end was cut by 5 bases, the J end by 2 bases, with 7 bases between. CDR3: CATSPDTYEQYF. DNA for the CDR3: TGTGCCACCAGCCCCGACACCTACGAGCAGTACTTC.